The present T cell receptor (beta chain) was sequenced within a study of cytomegalovirus exposure and HLA in healthy donors. Primers included in the PCR were 60 Vbeta and 13 Jbeta primers. Libraries were prepared by immunoSEQ multiplex PCR; TCRdb keeps only in-frame clonotypes and omits some of them. This sample has approximately 170,000 clones, with over 80% found just once. Trimming left V 0 bases short and J 6 bases short, with 21 bases between. The CDR3 is made up of 18 amino acids. Germline loops: CDR1 LGHNA, CDR2 YSLEER. This sequence joins TRBV4-3 and TRBJ2-1, with D possibly TRBD2 on 6 matching bases. The sequenced sample consisted of PBMCs. The clonotype originates from a boy aged 2-9 years in good health and CMV-seronegative. The CDR3 DNA sequence: TGCGCCAGCAGCCAAGATGTACCGGGGGATGTAGCCCCCAATGAGCAGTTCTTC. Its translation: CASSQDVPGDVAPNEQFF.